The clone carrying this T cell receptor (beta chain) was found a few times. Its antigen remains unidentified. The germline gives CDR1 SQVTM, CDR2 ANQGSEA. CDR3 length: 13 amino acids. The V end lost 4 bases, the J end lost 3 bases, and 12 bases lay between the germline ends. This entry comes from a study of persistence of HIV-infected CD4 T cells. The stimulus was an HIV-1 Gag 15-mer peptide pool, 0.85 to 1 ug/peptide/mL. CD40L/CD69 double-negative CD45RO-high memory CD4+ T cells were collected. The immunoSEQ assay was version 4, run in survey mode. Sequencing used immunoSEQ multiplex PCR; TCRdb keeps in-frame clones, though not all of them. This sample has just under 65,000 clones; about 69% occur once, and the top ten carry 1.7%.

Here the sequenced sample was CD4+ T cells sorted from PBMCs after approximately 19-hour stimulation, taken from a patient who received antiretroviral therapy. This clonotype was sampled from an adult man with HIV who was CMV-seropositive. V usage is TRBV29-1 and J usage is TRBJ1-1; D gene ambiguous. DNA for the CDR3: TGCAGCGTTGCGAAGGCGACGGACACTGAAGCTTTCTTT. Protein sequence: CSVAKATDTEAFF.